This T cell receptor (beta chain) was observed in a study of shared clonotypes between healthy human individuals. Whole-study results and caveats: Memory subsets had estimated richness that was generally smaller than that of naive subsets. Sharing across four donors was highest in naive CD4 (roughly 5%) and lowest in memory CD8 (about 0.4%).

Only one count was recorded for this clone. The antigen remains undetermined. The V and J ends lost 2 bases and 2 bases respectively, with 13 bases between them. Germline loops: CDR1 MNHEY, CDR2 SVGAGI. CDR3 length: 15 residues. Libraries were prepared by immunoSEQ multiplex PCR; TCRdb keeps only in-frame clonotypes and omits some of them. The data show fewer than 1.4 million clones, about 80% seen once. Sequences were obtained from memory CD4+ T cells from PBMCs. Stated subset: CD45RA-negative fraction. This chain links TRBV6-5 with TRBJ2-7; D gene uncertain. The origin of this receptor is a man aged 18 to 30 in good health. Some clones in this sample may be carry-over from other donors' samples. CDR3 sequence reads: CASSYNQAYPYEQYF. The CDR3 DNA is TGTGCCAGCAGTTACAATCAGGCATACCCCTACGAGCAGTACTTC.